This T cell receptor (beta chain) was recovered during a study of OX40 agonist ivuxolimab in advanced cancers. Study-level findings and limits: What antigens the expanded peripheral T cells recognized was never established. The average count of expanded clones was higher among CD8+ T cells than among CD4+.

Libraries were prepared by immunoSEQ multiplex PCR; TCRdb keeps only in-frame clonotypes and omits some of them. The sample lists about 130,000 clones; 92% were seen once. Germline V gene sequence: CDR1 LNHDA, CDR2 SQIVND (reference sequence). The CDR3 spans 15 residues. Unmatched junction bases numbered 8, after V lost 5 bases and J lost 2 bases. Turning to this clone: Its antigen remains unidentified.

The TCR originated in an adult with an advanced solid tumor such as melanoma, head and neck, liver or kidney cancer. This specimen consisted of CD4+ or CD8+ T cells sorted from blood, obtained in a trial of the OX40 agonist ivuxolimab. The chain recombines TRBV19 with TRBJ2-7; TRBD2 matches at 8 bases. Here the CDR3 reads CASSSTTSVPYEQYF. The CDR3 DNA reads TGTGCCAGTAGTTCGACGACTAGCGTTCCCTACGAGCAGTACTTC.